Sequencing of this T cell receptor beta chain was carried out in a study of radiotherapy plus CTLA-4 blockade in lung cancer. Study at large: Objective responses occurred in about 17% of patients; 31% had disease control.

Study-wide results and caveats: It was early blood T cell clone dynamics, with interferon-beta, that reportedly best predicted response. Subsequent to radiotherapy plus ipilimumab, tumor-derived TCR clones underwent expansion in blood.

Measured with immunoSEQ multiplex PCR; TCRdb has only the in-frame clones, and not every one. The sample contains approximately 80,000 clones, just under 75% of which appear only once. Lung cancer patients with chemo-refractory metastatic non-small-cell disease were given focal radiation plus CTLA-4 blockade with ipilimumab. To note about this clone: Its antigen is not known.

Material: peripheral blood, obtained from a patient treated with radiotherapy plus ipilimumab. This TCR was recovered from a human donor with non-small cell lung cancer whose response to radiotherapy plus ipilimumab could not be evaluated.

As DNA, the CDR3 is TGTGCCAGCAGCTTAGGTCACGGCGGGAATCAGCCCCAGCATTTT. The encoded protein is CASSLGHGGNQPQHF. The V gene is TRBV11-2, the J gene TRBJ1-5; no clear D gene. V lost 1 base, J lost 4 bases, and 11 bases lay in between. CDR1 is SGHAT and CDR2 is FQNNGV in the germline V gene. The CDR3 runs to 15 residues.